These 3 T cell receptor beta chains came from one sample sequenced in a study of cytomegalovirus exposure and HLA in healthy donors. Primers for the PCR totalled 60 Vbeta and 13 Jbeta. Sequenced by immunoSEQ multiplex PCR; TCRdb stores in-frame clones only, minus some. The data contain around 150,000 clones, about 75% of them singletons. Sequenced input: PBMCs. Receptors originate from a man aged 18 to 29 in good health and CMV-seropositive.

The chain combines TRBV30 with TRBJ2-3; no firm D call. V was cut by 4 bases and J by 6 bases, with 14 bases left in between. Germline V lookup: CDR1 GTSNPN, CDR2 SVGIG (reference sequence). CDR3 size: 13 residues. For the CDR3, the DNA is TGTGCCTGGACTGGTGGGCTGTCGGATACGCAGTATTTT. This sequence encodes CAWTGGLSDTQYF.

This chain connects TRBV27 to TRBJ2-7; 8 bases fit TRBD2. The J segment lost 0 bases and the V segment lost 5 bases, leaving 3 bases of the junction unmatched. The CDR3 is made up of 14 amino acids. Germline loops: CDR1 MNHEY, CDR2 SMNVEV (reference sequence). In nucleotides, the CDR3 is TGTGCCAGCAGTGAGGGACTAGACTCCTACGAGCAGTACTTC. Protein sequence: CASSEGLDSYEQYF.

The gene calls are TRBV27 and TRBJ1-5; TRBD1 matches at 9 bases. CDR3 size: 15 residues. Trimming at V came to 6 bases and at J to 4 bases, leaving 7 bases not matched to a gene. CDR1 and CDR2 (germline): MNHEY, SMNVEV (reference sequence). The CDR3 loop reads CASSLNRGLNQPQHF. CDR3 in DNA: TGTGCCAGCAGCCTGAACAGGGGGCTTAATCAGCCCCAGCATTTT.